This TCR beta chain was identified during a study of PD-1 blockade in classical Hodgkin lymphoma (dated by TCRdb to 2020 to 2021). Turning to the overall study: Nivolumab dosing was 3 mg/kg intravenously every 2 weeks, continuing until either disease progression or unacceptable toxicity. To define a peripheral blood immune signature of response to PD-1 blockade in classical Hodgkin lymphoma, the study combined TCR beta sequencing with CyTOF. What the research found in general, with its limitations: Only a single clinical trial cohort was studied, and what caused the repertoire differences, possibly disease activity or prior therapy, remained undefined. CD4+ but not CD8+ TCR diversity rose significantly by C4D1 (p=0.0027 vs p=0.16), most apparent in complete responders (p=0.02). Baseline TCR diversity was reported as lower in newly diagnosed patients than in healthy donors, and lower still in relapsed/refractory patients. Trial patients with a complete response had baseline diversity similar to that of newly diagnosed patients, while partial responders and progressors had significantly lower diversity. Diversity was lower in patients who began nivolumab less than 1 year after ASCT, so these patients were left out of later analyses to avoid confounding by immune reconstitution.

The time point label here, explained by the study, means: cycle 4 day 1 (C4D1), after more than five weeks of nivolumab. Every trial patient had relapsed following autologous stem cell transplantation, and prior brentuximab vedotin exposure was what differed among cohorts A, B and C. Using a Miltenyi CD4+ T cell isolation kit, CD4+ T cells were purified from thawed PBMCs through magnetic negative selection. The trial cohort was composed of approximately 60 patients with relapsed/refractory classical Hodgkin lymphoma, for whom complete response, partial response or progressive disease was recorded as best overall response. In the multi-cohort phase II CheckMate 205 trial, trial patients received single-agent nivolumab. An independent review committee assessed best overall response by applying the 2007 International Working Group response criteria. PBMCs from the trial were collected at three points: immediately before nivolumab initiation (C1D1), and during therapy at cycle 2 day 1 and cycle 4 day 1. Peripheral blood was collected in 8 mL Vacutainer Cell Preparation Tubes, from which PBMCs were isolated by centrifugation and then cryopreserved. Purified CD4+ and CD8+ fractions were prepared only for cases with an additional available PBMC sample. Magnetically labelled cells were removed on LS columns in a quadroMACS separator, and the flow-through was collected as the purified fraction.

Only one count was recorded for this clone. This clone's antigen is unknown. The sample holds no much larger clone one base away, and base qualities are not on file. The Qiagen DNeasy kit was used to extract genomic DNA from unsorted PBMCs and from the negatively selected CD4+ and CD8+ fractions. TCR beta CDR3 regions were subjected to amplification by immunoSEQ multiplex PCR with primers that anneal to V and J segments. A synthetic immune receptor repertoire was used to minimize amplification bias, and any residual bias was removed computationally once sequencing was done. Per the source publication's procedure: Repertoire diversity was quantified as the Shannon entropy index using custom Python scripts. Unsorted, CD4+ and CD8+ repertoires were examined separately, except in combined analyses, for which CD4+ and CD8+ sequences were merged in silico. A clone was considered expanded if an increase in frequency of at least 2-fold after treatment relative to C1D1 was found, and a pseudocount of 0.5 was applied to clones undetected at baseline. Singleton clones were defined as clones with 0 or 1 copy at C1D1, and non-singleton clones were defined as clones with 2 or more copies. Clones expanded in unsorted samples were labelled as CD4+, CD8+ or unknown by matching protein sequences in sorted samples from the same patient. Wilcoxon tests were applied to paired samples to test diversity changes from C1D1 to C4D1. Not all clones reach the TCRdb copy of this immuneACCESS table, which keeps in-frame sequences only. Checked studies attribute under half of the gap to unresolved V genes and leave the rest unexplained. V and J calls and clone size follow that table, whereas D and trimming were derived from the DNA. In all, the sample holds some 9,100 clones, and approximately 80% of those were seen once. The ten largest clonotypes hold about 1.5% of the sample.

Trimming leaves V shorter by 5 bases and J shorter by 7 bases, with the junction holding 13 bases beyond the gene matches. There are 16 amino acids in the CDR3, from cysteine to phenylalanine inclusive. Only CDR3 DNA is held: 48 bases, read in frame from base 1. CDR1 is given as MDHEN and CDR2 as SYDVKM, both from the germline V gene. Sequences were derived from CD4+ T cells from blood, sampled before the fourth cycle of nivolumab. The receptor's source is a human donor with classical Hodgkin lymphoma. The chain is made from TRBV28 and TRBJ2-1; 8 junctional bases match TRBD1. The sequenced DNA is TGTGCCAGCAGTACCTCGGGACAGGCGAGGGGGAATGAGCAGTTCTTC. It translates to CASSTSGQARGNEQFF.